The 17 T cell receptor beta chains in this list originate from one sample, sequenced in a study of PD-1 blockade in classical Hodgkin lymphoma (dated by TCRdb to about 2020). The receptor library was made with the immunoSEQ multiplex PCR assay. Entries here come from immuneACCESS through TCRdb and include only in-frame sequences with V and J called. Some clones fail to appear in such tables; in the studies checked, an unresolved V gene covers under half of the shortfall, and the cause of the remainder is unknown. For this sample there are over 15,000 clones; more than 65% appear just once. The top ten constitute 2.5% of the sample. This sample's time point label indicates: cycle 4 day 1 (C4D1), after 6 weeks of nivolumab. Every trial patient had relapsed following autologous stem cell transplantation, and prior brentuximab vedotin exposure was what differed among cohorts A, B and C. CD4+ T cells were purified from thawed PBMCs by magnetic negative selection with a Miltenyi CD4+ T cell isolation kit.

The input for sequencing was CD4+ T cells from blood, taken before the fourth cycle of nivolumab. These receptors were taken from a human donor with classical Hodgkin lymphoma.

The J gene is TRBJ2-7, the V gene TRBV9, with a possible D match to TRBD2 (6 bases). The CDR3 length is 15 residues. Trimming took 2 bases from V and 2 from J, leaving 14 bases between them. The germline V gene has CDR1 SGDLS and CDR2 YYNGEE. CDR3 in DNA: TGTGCCAGCAGCGTCCTTGAGGAGGGGCCCTACGAGCAGTACTTC. It yields the protein CASSVLEEGPYEQYF.

The chain carries TRBV5-1 and TRBJ1-1; 7 nucleotides agree with TRBD1. This CDR3 contains 15 residues. V lost 0 bases to trimming and J lost 0 bases; unmatched junction nucleotides: 2. The germline V gene encodes CDR1 SGHRS and CDR2 YFSETQ. The CDR3 DNA sequence: TGCGCCAGCAGCTTGGGGACAGGCATGAACACTGAAGCTTTCTTT. Translating gives CASSLGTGMNTEAFF.

This clone was counted only a few times. CDR3 bases: TGCGCCAGCAGCCAAAGCGGGGGCTCCTACAATGAGCAGTTCTTC. This sequence encodes CASSQSGGSYNEQFF. This chain links TRBV4-1 with TRBJ2-1; TRBD2 aligns across 8 bases. CDR1 is MGHRA, CDR2 YSYEKL, per germline. This CDR3 has 15 amino acids. J gave up 0 bases and V 2 bases, and 0 bases lay outside the gene matches.

The J gene is TRBJ2-1, the V gene TRBV6-6; D might be TRBD2 (6 bases). V lost 4 bases, J lost 0 bases, and 10 bases lay in between. This CDR3 has 15 amino acids. CDR1 is MNHNY and CDR2 is SVGAGI in the germline V gene (reference sequence). The chain's CDR3 is CASSLEGSSYNEQFF. The DNA for the CDR3 is TGTGCCAGCAGTTTGGAGGGAAGCTCCTACAATGAGCAGTTCTTC.

The rearrangement links TRBV28 to TRBJ2-7, with 8 bases that match TRBD1. Looked up from germline, CDR1 is MDHEN and CDR2 is SYDVKM. The CDR3 totals 13 residues. Trimming at V came to 7 bases and at J to 1 base, leaving 3 bases not matched to a gene. The CDR3 DNA reads as TGTGCCAGCAACCGACAGGGGTCCTACGAGCAGTACTTC. It is translated as CASNRQGSYEQYF.

The V and J genes are TRBV30 and TRBJ2-5; maybe TRBD1 (6 bases). The CDR3 covers 12 residues. Trimming removed 5 bases at V and 2 bases at J, with 9 bases between. The germline gives CDR1 GTSNPN, CDR2 SVGIG (reference sequence). The CDR3 sequence is CAWDTGQETQYF. The CDR3 DNA follows: TGTGCCTGGGATACAGGGCAAGAGACCCAGTACTTC. The variable domain in full, completed from reference TRBV30 and TRBJ2-5, reads SQTIHQWPATLVQPVGSPLSLECTVEGTSNPNLYWYRQAAGRGLQLLFYSVGIGQISSEVPQNLSASRPQDRQFILSSKKLLLSDSGFYLCAWDTGQETQYFGPGTRLLVL.

The chain links TRBV7-9 to TRBJ2-2; D may be TRBD1 (6 bases). CDR3 length: 15 amino acids. Trimming left V 5 bases short and J 3 bases short, with 13 bases between. Per the germline V gene, CDR1 is SEHNR and CDR2 is FQNEAQ (reference sequence). CDR3 sequence reads: CASSPTDSYTGELFF. Written as DNA, the CDR3 is TGTGCCAGCAGCCCAACGGACAGCTACACCGGGGAGCTGTTTTTT.

The J gene is TRBJ2-7, the V gene TRBV7-2; 9 positions match TRBD2. The CDR3 runs to 15 residues. CDR1 is SGHTA, CDR2 FQGNSA, per germline. J lost 9 bases, V lost 5 bases, and 14 bases had no gene match. In nucleotides, the CDR3 is TGTGCCAGCAGCCAGGCTAGCGGGGCGGGGATGGCGCAGTACTTC. Amino acids: CASSQASGAGMAQYF.

V and J are TRBV2 and TRBJ1-2, with TRBD1 as a possible D gene (5 bases). CDR1 SNHLY and CDR2 FYNNEI come from the germline V gene. The CDR3 extends over 14 amino acids. The germline V and J ends were trimmed by 8 bases and 7 bases, with 20 bases remaining between them. CDR3 DNA: TGTGCCAGCCTCCCCCGGGACTCTGTATTTGGCTACACCTTC. Its protein is CASLPRDSVFGYTF.

The chain combines TRBV4-2 with TRBJ1-1; no definite D call. Germline V gene data show CDR1 as LGHNA and CDR2 as YNFKEQ. Trimming left V 0 bases short and J 5 bases short, with 13 bases between. This CDR3 is 15 amino acids long. CDR3 sequence reads: CASSQEFRRRTEAFF. Written as DNA, the CDR3 is TGTGCCAGCAGCCAAGAGTTCCGGCGACGTACTGAAGCTTTCTTT.

The chain combines TRBV7-9 with TRBJ2-5, with D possibly called TRBD1 or TRBD2 (5 bases each). V was clipped by 2 bases and J by 4 bases, with 17 bases between them. CDR3 length: 16 amino acids. Looked up from germline, CDR1 is SEHNR and CDR2 is FQNEAQ (reference sequence). This CDR3 reads CASSLMFGTQGETQYF. CDR3 DNA: TGTGCCAGCAGCTTAATGTTCGGGACCCAGGGAGAGACCCAGTACTTC.

The chain uses TRBV7-9 and TRBJ2-7, with D possibly TRBD1 on 5 matching bases. This CDR3 spans 15 amino acids. Germline V gene lookup returns CDR1 SEHNR and CDR2 FQNEAQ (reference sequence). Trimming pared 1 base from V and 0 bases from J, leaving 10 bases between. The chain's CDR3 is CASSLGQLFSYEQYF. CDR3 nucleotide sequence: TGTGCCAGCAGCTTAGGACAGTTGTTCTCCTACGAGCAGTACTTC.

CDR3 in amino acids: CASSRSPRLAGGETQYF. The CDR3 region has the DNA TGTGCCAGCAGCCGTTCCCCGAGACTAGCGGGGGGGGAGACCCAGTACTTC. The J gene is TRBJ2-5, the V gene TRBV7-2, with 14 bases identical to TRBD2. Looked up from germline, CDR1 is SGHTA and CDR2 is FQGNSA. The CDR3 length is 17 residues. V lost 5 bases, J lost 5 bases, and 10 bases stayed unmatched.

V gene TRBV5-4 combines with J gene TRBJ2-5; D ambiguous. In germline, CDR1 is SGHNT, CDR2 YYREEE (reference sequence). The CDR3 runs 13 residues. The ends were cut back, 1 base at V and 3 bases at J, with 7 bases in the middle. This CDR3 reads CASSLNWEETQYF. Written as DNA, the CDR3 is TGTGCCAGCAGCTTGAATTGGGAAGAGACCCAGTACTTC.

This clone was picked up a small number of times. The genes are TRBV2 and TRBJ2-5; 10 nucleotides align to TRBD2. The germline V gene encodes CDR1 SNHLY and CDR2 FYNNEI. This CDR3 has 15 residues. V gave up 4 bases and J gave up 1 base; unmatched junction bases: 3. CDR3 loop: CASSVLAGAQETQYF. The CDR3 region has the DNA TGTGCCAGCAGTGTTCTAGCGGGGGCCCAAGAGACCCAGTACTTC.

The rearrangement links TRBV6-5 to TRBJ2-1; TRBD2 might be the D (7 bases). Germline V gene sequence: CDR1 MNHEY, CDR2 SVGAGI. Trimming removed 0 bases from V and 4 bases from J, with 13 bases in between. The CDR3 is 16 amino acids. The CDR3 nucleotides are TGTGCCAGCAGTTACTCGAGTGGGGGGGCGTACAATGAGCAGTTCTTC. Translated, it gives CASSYSSGGAYNEQFF.

This clone was counted a few times. V gene TRBV28 combines with J gene TRBJ1-1; 10 bases are shared with TRBD1. The CDR3 length is 14 residues. CDR1 is MDHEN, CDR2 SYDVKM, per germline. With 6 bases clipped from V and 0 bases from J, the junction kept 1 base outside the gene matches. The CDR3 DNA is TGTGCCAGCAGGGGACAGGGGTTGAACACTGAAGCTTTCTTT. Amino acid sequence: CASRGQGLNTEAFF.